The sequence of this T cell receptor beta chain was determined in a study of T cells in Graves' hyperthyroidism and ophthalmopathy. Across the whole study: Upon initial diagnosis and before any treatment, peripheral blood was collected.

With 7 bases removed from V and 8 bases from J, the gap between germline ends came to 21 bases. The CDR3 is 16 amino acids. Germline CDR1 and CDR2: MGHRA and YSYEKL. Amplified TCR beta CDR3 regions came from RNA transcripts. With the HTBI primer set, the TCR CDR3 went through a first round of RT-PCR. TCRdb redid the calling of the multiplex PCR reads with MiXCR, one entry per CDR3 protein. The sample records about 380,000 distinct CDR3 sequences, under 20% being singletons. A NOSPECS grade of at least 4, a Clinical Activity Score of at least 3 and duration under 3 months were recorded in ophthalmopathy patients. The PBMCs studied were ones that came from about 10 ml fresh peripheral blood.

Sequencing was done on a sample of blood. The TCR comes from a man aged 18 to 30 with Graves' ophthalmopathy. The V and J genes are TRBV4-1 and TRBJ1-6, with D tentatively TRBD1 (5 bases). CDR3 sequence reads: CASNPLTGREDSPLHF. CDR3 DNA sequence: TGCGCCAGCAACCCCCTAACGGGCAGGGAAGATTCACCCCTCCACTTT.